This entry is about one T cell receptor (beta chain). Its antigen is still unknown. Clones were read by immunoSEQ multiplex PCR, and TCRdb kept only the in-frame ones, dropping some. Of about 72,000 clones in the sample, 90% were seen once. These data come from a study of T cell clones after liver transplantation. Study details: Blood was drawn pre-transplant, before withdrawal, and after full or failed withdrawal. Whole-study findings and limits: In two subjects, few donor cells limited the measurable donor-reactive repertoire. Conclusions were preliminary, with small, heterogeneous patient groups.

There are 14 residues in the CDR3. CDR1 is SGHTA and CDR2 is FQGNSA in the germline V gene. V dropped 2 bases and J dropped 2 bases, with 10 bases sitting between them. Sorting of unstimulated PBMCs yielded separate CD3+CD4+ and CD3+CD8+ fractions. The chain carries TRBV7-2 and TRBJ2-7, with a possible D match to TRBD2 (5 bases). Specimen: CD4+ T cells from blood, collected before liver transplant. The receptor comes from a human donor who received a liver transplant. The CDR3 nucleotides read TGTGCCAGCAGCTTACGGTCGGGAACCTACGAGCAGTACTTC. Protein sequence: CASSLRSGTYEQYF.